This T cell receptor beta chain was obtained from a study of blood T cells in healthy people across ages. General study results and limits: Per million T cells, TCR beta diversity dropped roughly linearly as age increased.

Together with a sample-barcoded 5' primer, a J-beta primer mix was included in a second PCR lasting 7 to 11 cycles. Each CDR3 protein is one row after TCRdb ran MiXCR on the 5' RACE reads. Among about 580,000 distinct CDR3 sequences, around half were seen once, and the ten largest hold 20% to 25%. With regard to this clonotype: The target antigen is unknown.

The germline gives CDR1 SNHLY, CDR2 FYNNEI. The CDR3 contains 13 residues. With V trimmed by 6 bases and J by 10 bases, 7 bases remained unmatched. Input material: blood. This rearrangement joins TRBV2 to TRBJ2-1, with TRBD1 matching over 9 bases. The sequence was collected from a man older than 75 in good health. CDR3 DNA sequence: TGTGCCAGCAGAGGACAGGGGTCAGGGGAGCAGTTCTTC. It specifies CASRGQGSGEQFF.